This paragraph covers one T cell receptor beta chain sequence. Antigen specificity is unknown. Collection occurred without any documented infections or immune events in donors. From germline, CDR1 is SGHRS and CDR2 YFSETQ. The CDR3 extends over 18 amino acids. V lost 0 bases and J 6 bases, leaving 19 bases between the germline ends. The data were taken from a study of identifying expanded T cells in peripheral blood. Overall study results and limits: Technical replicates showed about 1.2 changed clones; approximately 2 weeks about 16.4; four weeks 19. Two-week clone count variance significantly increased as total template count grew.

Sequencing was performed with immunoSEQ multiplex PCR; in TCRdb, only in-frame clones are kept and a portion is missing. Here the sample spans approximately 100,000 clones, 87% being singletons. Sequencing was carried out using blood. The chain carries TRBV5-1 and TRBJ1-6; D unresolved. The origin of this receptor is a person aged 18 to 75 in good health. CDR3 DNA: TGCGCCAGCAGCTTGGGTTTCTCTTCGGGCGAGTCTAATTCACCCCTCCACTTT. Amino acid sequence: CASSLGFSSGESNSPLHF.